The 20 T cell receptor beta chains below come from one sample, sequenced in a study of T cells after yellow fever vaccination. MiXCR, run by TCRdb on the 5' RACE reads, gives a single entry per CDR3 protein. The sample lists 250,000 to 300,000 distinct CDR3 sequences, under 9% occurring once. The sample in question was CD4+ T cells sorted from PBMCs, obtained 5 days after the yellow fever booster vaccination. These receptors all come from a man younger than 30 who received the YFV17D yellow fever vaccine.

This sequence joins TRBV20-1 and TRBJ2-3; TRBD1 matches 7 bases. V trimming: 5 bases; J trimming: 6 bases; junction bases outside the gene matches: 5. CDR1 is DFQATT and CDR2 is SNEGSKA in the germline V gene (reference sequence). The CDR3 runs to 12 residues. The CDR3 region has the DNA TGCAGTGCTCGACAGGGACCTGATACGCAGTATTTT. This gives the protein CSARQGPDTQYF.

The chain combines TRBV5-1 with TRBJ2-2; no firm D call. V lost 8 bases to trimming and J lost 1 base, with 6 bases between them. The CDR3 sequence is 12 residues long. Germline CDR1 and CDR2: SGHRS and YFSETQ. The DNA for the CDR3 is TGCGCCAGTCTACAGAACACCGGGGAGCTGTTTTTT. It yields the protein CASLQNTGELFF.

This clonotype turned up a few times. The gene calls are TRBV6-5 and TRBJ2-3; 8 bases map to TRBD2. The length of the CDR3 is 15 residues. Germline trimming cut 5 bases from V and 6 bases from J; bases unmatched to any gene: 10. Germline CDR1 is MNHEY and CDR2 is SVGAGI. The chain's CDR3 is CASSLRSGGGDTQYF. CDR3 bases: TGTGCCAGCAGTCTCCGTTCGGGGGGGGGCGATACGCAGTATTTT.

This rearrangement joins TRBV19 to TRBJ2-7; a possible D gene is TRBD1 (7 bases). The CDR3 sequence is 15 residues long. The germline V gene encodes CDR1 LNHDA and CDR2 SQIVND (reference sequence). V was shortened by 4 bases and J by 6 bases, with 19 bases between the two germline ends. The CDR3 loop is CASSTRQGGGSEQYF. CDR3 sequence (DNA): TGTGCCAGTAGTACCCGACAGGGAGGAGGGTCCGAGCAGTACTTC.

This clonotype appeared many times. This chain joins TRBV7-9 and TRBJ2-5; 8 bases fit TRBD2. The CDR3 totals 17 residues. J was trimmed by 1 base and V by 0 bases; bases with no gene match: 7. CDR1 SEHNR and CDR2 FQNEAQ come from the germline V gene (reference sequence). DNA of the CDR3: TGTGCCAGCAGCTTAGCGGGCGGTAGCGGGGTCCAAGAGACCCAGTACTTC. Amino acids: CASSLAGGSGVQETQYF.

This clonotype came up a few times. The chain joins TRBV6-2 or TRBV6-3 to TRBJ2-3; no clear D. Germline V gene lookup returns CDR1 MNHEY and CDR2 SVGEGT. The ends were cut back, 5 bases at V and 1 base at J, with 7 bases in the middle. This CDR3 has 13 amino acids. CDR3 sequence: CASSAPGTDTQYF. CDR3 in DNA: TGTGCCAGCAGTGCCCCGGGCACAGATACGCAGTATTTT.

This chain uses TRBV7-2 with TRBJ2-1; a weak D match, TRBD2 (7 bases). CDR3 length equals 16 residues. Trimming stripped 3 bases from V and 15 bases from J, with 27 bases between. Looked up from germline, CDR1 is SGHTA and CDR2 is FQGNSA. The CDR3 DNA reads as TGTGCCAGCAGCTTCCTCGGGGGGCCAGCAGACTCGTCTCGGTTCTTC. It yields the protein CASSFLGGPADSSRFF.

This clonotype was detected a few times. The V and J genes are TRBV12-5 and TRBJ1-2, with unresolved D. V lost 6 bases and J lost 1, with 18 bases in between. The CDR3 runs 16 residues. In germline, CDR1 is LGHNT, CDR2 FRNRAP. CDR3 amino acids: CASGPEKGSLNYGYTF. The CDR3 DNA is TGTGCTAGTGGGCCAGAAAAAGGATCGCTTAACTATGGCTACACCTTC.

In nucleotides, the CDR3 is TGTGCCAGCAGTTCCCAGAGTAGCGGGGGGGTTAAACGCAATGAGCAGTTCTTC. Translated, it gives CASSSQSSGGVKRNEQFF. J is TRBJ2-1 and V is TRBV12-3 or TRBV12-4; 11 bases align to TRBD2. CDR3 length equals 18 residues. V lost 4 bases and J lost 6; bases outside the gene matches: 14.

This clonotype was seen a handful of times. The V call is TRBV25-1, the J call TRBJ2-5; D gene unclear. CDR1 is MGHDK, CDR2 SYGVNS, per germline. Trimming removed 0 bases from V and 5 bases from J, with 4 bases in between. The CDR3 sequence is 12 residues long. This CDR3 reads CASSEYWETQYF. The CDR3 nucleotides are TGTGCCAGCAGTGAATATTGGGAGACCCAGTACTTC.

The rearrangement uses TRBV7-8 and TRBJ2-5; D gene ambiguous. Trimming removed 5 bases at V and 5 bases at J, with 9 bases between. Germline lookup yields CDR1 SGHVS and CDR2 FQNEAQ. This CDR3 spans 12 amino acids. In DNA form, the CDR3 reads TGTGCCAGCAGCCAGAGTGCGGAGACCCAGTACTTC. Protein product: CASSQSAETQYF. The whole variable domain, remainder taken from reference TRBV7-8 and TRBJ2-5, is GAGVSQSPRYKVAKRGQDVALRCDPISGHVSLFWYQQALGQGPEFLTYFQNEAQLDKSGLPSDRFFAERPEGSVSTLKIQRTQQEDSAVYLCASSQSAETQYFGPGTRLLVL.

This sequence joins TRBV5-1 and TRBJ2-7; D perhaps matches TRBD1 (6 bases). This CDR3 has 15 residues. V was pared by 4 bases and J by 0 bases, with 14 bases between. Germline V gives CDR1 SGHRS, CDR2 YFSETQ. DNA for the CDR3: TGCGCCAGCAGCCCTGGACAGCCCGGCTCCTACGAGCAGTACGTC. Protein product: CASSPGQPGSYEQYV.

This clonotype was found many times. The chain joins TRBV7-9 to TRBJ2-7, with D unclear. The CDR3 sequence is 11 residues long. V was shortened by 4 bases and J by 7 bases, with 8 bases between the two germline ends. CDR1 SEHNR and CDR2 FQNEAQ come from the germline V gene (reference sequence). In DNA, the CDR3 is TGTGCCAGCAGCTCGAGTAGGGAGCAGTACTTC. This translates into CASSSSREQYF.

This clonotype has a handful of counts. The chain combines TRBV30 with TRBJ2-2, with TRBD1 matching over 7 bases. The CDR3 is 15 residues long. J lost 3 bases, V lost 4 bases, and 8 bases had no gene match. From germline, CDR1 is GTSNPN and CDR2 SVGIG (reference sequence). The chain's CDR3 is CAWKKTGTHTGELFF. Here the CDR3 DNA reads TGTGCCTGGAAAAAGACAGGGACCCACACCGGGGAGCTGTTTTTT.

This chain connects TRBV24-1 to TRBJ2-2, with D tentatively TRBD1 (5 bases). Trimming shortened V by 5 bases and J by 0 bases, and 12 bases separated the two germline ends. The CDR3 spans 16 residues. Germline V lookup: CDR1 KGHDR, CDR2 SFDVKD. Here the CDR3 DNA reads TGTGCCACCAGTGGACAGCTTTTAACGAACACCGGGGAGCTGTTTTTT. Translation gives CATSGQLLTNTGELFF.

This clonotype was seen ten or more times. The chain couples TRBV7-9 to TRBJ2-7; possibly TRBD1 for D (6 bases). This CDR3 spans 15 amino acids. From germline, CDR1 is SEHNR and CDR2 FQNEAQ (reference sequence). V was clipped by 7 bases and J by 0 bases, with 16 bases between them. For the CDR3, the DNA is TGTGCCAGCAAAGGTCTGAAGGGGGACTCCTACGAGCAGTACTTC. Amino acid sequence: CASKGLKGDSYEQYF.

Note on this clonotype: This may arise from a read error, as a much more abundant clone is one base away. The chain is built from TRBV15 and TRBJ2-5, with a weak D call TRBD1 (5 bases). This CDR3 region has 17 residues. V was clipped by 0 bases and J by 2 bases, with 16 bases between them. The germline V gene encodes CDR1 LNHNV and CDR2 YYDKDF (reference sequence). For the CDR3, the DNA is TGTGCCACCAGCAGAGATTTAGGCGGACATAGGCAAGAGACCCAGTACTTC. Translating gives CATSRDLGGHRQETQYF.

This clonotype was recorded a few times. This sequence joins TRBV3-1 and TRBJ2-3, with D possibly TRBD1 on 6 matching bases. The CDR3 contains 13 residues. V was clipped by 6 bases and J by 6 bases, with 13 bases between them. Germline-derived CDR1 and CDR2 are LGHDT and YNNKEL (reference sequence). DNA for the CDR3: TGTGCCAGCAGACTACAGGGCGAGGATACGCAGTATTTT. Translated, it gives CASRLQGEDTQYF.

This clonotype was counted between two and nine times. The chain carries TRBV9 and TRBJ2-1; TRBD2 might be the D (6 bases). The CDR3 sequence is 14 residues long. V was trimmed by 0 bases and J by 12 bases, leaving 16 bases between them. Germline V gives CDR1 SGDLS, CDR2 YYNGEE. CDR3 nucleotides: TGTGCCAGCAGCGTAGCGAGCGGCGGGGTACGGCAGTTCTTC. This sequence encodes CASSVASGGVRQFF.

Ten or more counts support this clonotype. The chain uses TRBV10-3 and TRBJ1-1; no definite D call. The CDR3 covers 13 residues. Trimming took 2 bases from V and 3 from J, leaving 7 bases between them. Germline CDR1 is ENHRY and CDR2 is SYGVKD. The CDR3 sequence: CAISENDYTEAFF. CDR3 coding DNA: TGTGCCATCAGTGAGAATGACTACACTGAAGCTTTCTTT.